Below are 20 T cell receptor beta chains sequenced from a single sample in a study of T cells in Graves' hyperthyroidism and ophthalmopathy. Researchers took RNA transcripts and amplified the TCR beta CDR3 regions from them. HTBI primers were used for first-round RT-PCR of the TCR CDR3. TCRdb redid the calling of the multiplex PCR reads with MiXCR, one entry per CDR3 protein. The sample shows about 250,000 distinct CDR3 sequences, around 26% of them seen only once. The specimen sequenced was blood. All receptors come from a woman aged 40 to 50 with Graves' ophthalmopathy.

In this sample, this clonotype turned up many times. V usage is TRBV6-5 and J usage is TRBJ2-7; no clear D gene. Trimming cost V 0 bases and J 2 bases, with 8 bases left between them. This CDR3 contains 14 residues. The germline gives CDR1 MNHEY, CDR2 SVGAGI. The CDR3 DNA follows: TGTGCCAGCAGTTACTCGATAGGGACCTACGAGCAGTACTTC. Its protein product is CASSYSIGTYEQYF.

There are many counts of this clonotype. The rearrangement uses TRBV15 and TRBJ2-2; 12 bases are shared with TRBD2. Germline trimming cut 5 bases from V and 6 bases from J; bases unmatched to any gene: 10. Germline lookup yields CDR1 LNHNV and CDR2 YYDKDF (reference sequence). There are 17 residues in the CDR3. The CDR3 spells CATSGPGTSGLPGELFF. DNA for the CDR3: TGTGCCACCAGCGGACCCGGGACTAGCGGGCTTCCCGGGGAGCTGTTTTTT.

This chain connects TRBV20-1 to TRBJ2-7; TRBD2 matches at 11 bases. Germline trimming cut 1 base from V and 0 bases from J; bases unmatched to any gene: 2. CDR1 DFQATT and CDR2 SNEGSKA come from the germline V gene (reference sequence). The length of the CDR3 is 15 residues. CDR3 DNA sequence: TGCAGTGCTAGAGGACTAGCGGGGAGCTCCTACGAGCAGTACTTC. This codes for CSARGLAGSSYEQYF.

The gene calls are TRBV5-6 and TRBJ2-2; perhaps TRBD2 as D (5 bases). CDR3 size: 13 residues. Trimming removed 2 bases from V and 7 bases from J, with 9 bases in between. CDR1 is SGHDT, CDR2 YYEEEE, per germline. CDR3 sequence: CASSLKRNGELFF. The CDR3 nucleotides are TGTGCCAGCAGCTTAAAGCGGAACGGGGAGCTGTTTTTT.

The table lists this clonotype with many counts. The CDR3 nucleotides are TGCAGTGCTAGTCCCTTTGAGGGGCCCACTGAAGCTTTCTTT. It codes for CSASPFEGPTEAFF. The rearrangement links TRBV20-1 to TRBJ1-1; tentative D call: TRBD1 (5 bases). V was clipped by 3 bases and J by 4 bases, with 15 bases between them. The germline CDR1 and CDR2 sequences are DFQATT and SNEGSKA (reference sequence). There are 14 residues in the CDR3.

The J gene is TRBJ1-2, the V gene TRBV6-1; a possible D gene is TRBD1 (6 bases). The CDR3 spans 13 residues. V lost 7 bases and J 5 bases, leaving 14 bases between the germline ends. Germline V gene data show CDR1 as MNHNS and CDR2 as SASEGT. DNA for the CDR3: TGTGCCAGCAACTACAGGGTTGGGTATGGCTACACCTTC. It specifies CASNYRVGYGYTF.

This clonotype was counted many times. V and J are TRBV20-1 and TRBJ2-7; TRBD2 might be the D (5 bases). Trimming removed 5 bases at V and 2 bases at J, with 16 bases between. CDR3 length equals 14 residues. Germline assignment: CDR1 DFQATT and CDR2 SNEGSKA (reference sequence). The chain's CDR3 is CSAPPGLRTYEQYF. The CDR3 DNA sequence: TGCAGTGCTCCTCCGGGATTGCGAACCTACGAGCAGTACTTC.

The table lists this clonotype with many counts. V usage is TRBV13 and J usage is TRBJ2-7; TRBD2 aligns across 9 bases. The CDR3 covers 13 residues. J was trimmed by 6 bases and V by 4 bases; bases with no gene match: 4. Germline V gives CDR1 PRHDT, CDR2 FYEKMQ (reference sequence). For the CDR3, the DNA is TGTGCCAGCAGCTACGGGACTAGCAGCGAGCAGTACTTC. Its translation: CASSYGTSSEQYF.

This clonotype occurred many times. The rearrangement uses TRBV13 and TRBJ2-2; 14 nucleotides align to TRBD2. CDR3 length equals 16 residues. J was trimmed by 6 bases and V by 5 bases; bases with no gene match: 5. From germline, CDR1 is PRHDT and CDR2 FYEKMQ (reference sequence). The CDR3 sequence is CASSSRTSGRPGELFF. The CDR3, as DNA: TGTGCCAGCAGCAGCCGGACTAGCGGGAGGCCCGGGGAGCTGTTTTTT.

This clonotype was seen ten or more times. The CDR3 DNA reads TGTGCCAGCAGTGAGAGTCACTCCCGCACAGATACGCAGTATTTT. This encodes CASSESHSRTDTQYF. V and J are TRBV6-1 and TRBJ2-3; D is ambiguous. Germline-derived CDR1 and CDR2 are MNHNS and SASEGT. V lost 3 bases and J lost 1, with 11 bases in between. The CDR3 length is 15 residues.

This clonotype was picked up many times. The chain has TRBV30 and TRBJ1-5, with D possibly being TRBD1 (5 bases). The CDR3 is 13 amino acids. Germline-derived CDR1 and CDR2 are GTSNPN and SVGIG (reference sequence). Trimming removed 2 bases from V and 3 bases from J, with 8 bases in between. CDR3 bases: TGTGCCTGGAGTCCGGACACCAATCAGCCCCAGCATTTT. Protein sequence: CAWSPDTNQPQHF.

This clonotype has more than one count but fewer than ten. The chain couples TRBV6-2 or TRBV6-3 to TRBJ2-5, with TRBD2 as a possible D gene (6 bases). V was trimmed by 6 bases and J by 1 base, leaving 15 bases between them. This CDR3 has 15 amino acids. Per germline, CDR1 MNHEY and CDR2 SVGEGT. The CDR3 here is CASRNSGGSQETQYF. The CDR3 bases are TGTGCCAGCAGAAACTCTGGGGGGAGCCAAGAGACCCAGTACTTC.

The CDR3 DNA reads as TGTGCCTGGGCCGCTAGGAGAGGGACCCCAAGCTCCTACGAGCAGTACTTC. Encoded protein: CAWAARRGTPSSYEQYF. The chain uses TRBV30 and TRBJ2-7, with D perhaps being TRBD1 or TRBD2 (5 bases each). The V end was cut by 5 bases, the J end by 0 bases, with 23 bases between. The CDR3 runs 17 residues. The germline V gene has CDR1 GTSNPN and CDR2 SVGIG (reference sequence).

The sample holds many counts of this clonotype. The rearrangement joins TRBV12-3 or TRBV12-4 to TRBJ2-7; TRBD2 is a possible D gene (6 bases). V was trimmed by 3 bases and J by 2 bases, leaving 17 bases between them. The CDR3 extends over 16 amino acids. This chain's CDR3 is CASSLTVTGTPYEQYF. The CDR3 nucleotides are TGTGCCAGCAGTTTGACAGTGACTGGGACTCCCTACGAGCAGTACTTC.

This clonotype showed up just a few times. CDR3 region: CASRDGGNTGELFF. The CDR3 DNA is TGTGCCAGTAGAGATGGAGGGAACACCGGGGAGCTGTTTTTT. This rearrangement joins TRBV19 to TRBJ2-2; a weak D match, TRBD2 (5 bases). The V end was cut by 6 bases, the J end by 1 base, with 9 bases between. Germline values: CDR1 LNHDA, CDR2 SQIVND (reference sequence). The CDR3 contains 14 residues.

The chain combines TRBV11-2 with TRBJ1-5; no clear D. V lost 5 bases and J lost 7, with 21 bases in between. This CDR3 spans 16 amino acids. Per the germline V gene, CDR1 is SGHAT and CDR2 is FQNNGV. This chain's CDR3 is CASSARAVGWRQPQHF. The CDR3 nucleotides read TGTGCCAGCAGCGCCCGGGCAGTGGGGTGGCGGCAGCCCCAGCATTTT.

This clonotype has ten or more counts. The gene calls are TRBV2 and TRBJ2-7; possibly TRBD2 for D (6 bases). CDR3 length: 12 amino acids. V was shortened by 6 bases and J by 9 bases, with 15 bases between the two germline ends. Looked up from germline, CDR1 is SNHLY and CDR2 is FYNNEI. The chain's CDR3 is CASRKGGAAQYF. Here the CDR3 DNA reads TGTGCCAGCAGAAAAGGAGGGGCAGCGCAGTACTTC. Using reference TRBV2 and TRBJ2-7 for the parts outside the CDR3, the full variable domain is EPEVTQTPSHQVTQMGQEVILRCVPISNHLYFYWYRQILGQKVEFLVSFYNNEISEKSEIFDDQFSVERPDGSNFTLKIRSTKLEDSAMYFCASRKGGAAQYFGPGTRLTVT.

This clonotype was recorded many times. This rearrangement joins TRBV14 to TRBJ1-1; D call uncertain. The CDR3 loop spans 14 amino acids. Germline V CDR1 and CDR2: SGHDN, FVKESK. Trimming pared 2 bases from V and 1 base from J, leaving 8 bases between. CDR3 coding DNA: TGTGCCAGCAGCCAAACACCAGGGAACACTGAAGCTTTCTTT. It codes for CASSQTPGNTEAFF.

This clonotype has a count of ten or more. The chain carries TRBV5-1 and TRBJ1-5, with 7 positions matching TRBD1. The CDR3 is made up of 13 amino acids. V dropped 1 base and J dropped 7; count of bases not matched to a gene: 2. Germline V gives CDR1 SGHRS, CDR2 YFSETQ. This CDR3 is CASSLRQGQPQHF. CDR3 bases: TGCGCCAGCAGCTTGCGACAGGGACAGCCCCAGCATTTT.

This clonotype was seen many times. The chain carries TRBV28 and TRBJ1-2; D gene unclear. This CDR3 is built from 13 residues. Germline V gene lookup returns CDR1 MDHEN and CDR2 SYDVKM. The V end lost 6 bases, the J end lost 6 bases, and 14 bases lay between the germline ends. The DNA for the CDR3 is TGTGCCAGCAGCCTGCACAATGGGGATGGCTACACCTTC. This sequence encodes CASSLHNGDGYTF.